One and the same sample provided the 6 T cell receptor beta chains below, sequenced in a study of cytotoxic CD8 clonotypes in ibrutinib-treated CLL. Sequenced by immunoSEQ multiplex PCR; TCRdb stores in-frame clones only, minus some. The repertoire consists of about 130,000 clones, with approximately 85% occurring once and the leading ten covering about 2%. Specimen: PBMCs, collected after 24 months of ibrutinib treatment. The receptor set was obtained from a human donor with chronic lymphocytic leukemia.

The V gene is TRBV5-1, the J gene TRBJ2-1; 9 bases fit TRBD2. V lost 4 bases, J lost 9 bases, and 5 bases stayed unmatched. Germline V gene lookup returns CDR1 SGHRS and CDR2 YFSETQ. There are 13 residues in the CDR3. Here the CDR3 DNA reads TGCGCCAGCAGCCCCGAGACTAGCGGTGAGCAGTTCTTC. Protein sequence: CASSPETSGEQFF.

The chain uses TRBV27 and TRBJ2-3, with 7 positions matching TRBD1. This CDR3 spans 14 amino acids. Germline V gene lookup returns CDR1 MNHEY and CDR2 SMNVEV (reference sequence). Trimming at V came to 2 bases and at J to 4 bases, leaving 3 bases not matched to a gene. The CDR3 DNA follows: TGTGCCAGCAGTTTAGTACAGGGGTCAGATACGCAGTATTTT. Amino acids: CASSLVQGSDTQYF.

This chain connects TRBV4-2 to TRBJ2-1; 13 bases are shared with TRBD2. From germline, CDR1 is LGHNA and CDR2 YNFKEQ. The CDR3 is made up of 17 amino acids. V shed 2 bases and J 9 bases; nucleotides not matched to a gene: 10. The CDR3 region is CASSQTTSGRFMVEQFF. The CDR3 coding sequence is TGTGCCAGCAGCCAAACGACTAGCGGGAGGTTTATGGTTGAGCAGTTCTTC.

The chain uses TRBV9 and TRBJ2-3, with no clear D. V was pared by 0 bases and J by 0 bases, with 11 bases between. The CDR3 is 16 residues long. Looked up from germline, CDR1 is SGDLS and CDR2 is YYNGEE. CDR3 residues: CASSVGTGSSTDTQYF. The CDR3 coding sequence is TGTGCCAGCAGCGTAGGTACCGGATCTAGCACAGATACGCAGTATTTT.

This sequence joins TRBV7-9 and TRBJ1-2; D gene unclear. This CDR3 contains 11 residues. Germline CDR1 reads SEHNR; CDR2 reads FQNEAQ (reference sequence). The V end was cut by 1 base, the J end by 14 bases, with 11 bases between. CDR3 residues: CASSLEQPSTF. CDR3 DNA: TGTGCCAGCAGCTTAGAACAGCCCTCAACCTTC.

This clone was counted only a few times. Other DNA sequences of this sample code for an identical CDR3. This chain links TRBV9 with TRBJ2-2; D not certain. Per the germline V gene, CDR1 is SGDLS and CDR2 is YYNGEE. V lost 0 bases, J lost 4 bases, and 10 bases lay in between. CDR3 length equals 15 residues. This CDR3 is CASSVEGRRTGELFF. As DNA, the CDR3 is TGTGCCAGCAGCGTAGAAGGTAGACGCACCGGGGAGCTGTTTTTT.